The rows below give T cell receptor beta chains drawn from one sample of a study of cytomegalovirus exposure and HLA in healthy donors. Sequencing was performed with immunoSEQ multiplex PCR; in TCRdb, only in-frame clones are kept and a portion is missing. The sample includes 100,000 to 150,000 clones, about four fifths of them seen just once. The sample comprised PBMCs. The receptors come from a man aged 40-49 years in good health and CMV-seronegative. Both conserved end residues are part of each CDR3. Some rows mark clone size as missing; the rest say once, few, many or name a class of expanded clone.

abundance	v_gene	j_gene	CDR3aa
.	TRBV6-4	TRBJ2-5	CASSVTGDETQYF
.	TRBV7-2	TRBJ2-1	CASSFGHYNEQFF
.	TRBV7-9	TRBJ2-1	CASSPQDRVNEQFF
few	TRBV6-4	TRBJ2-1	CASSEVAGGPNEQFF
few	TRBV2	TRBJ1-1	CASSVWQGNTEAFF
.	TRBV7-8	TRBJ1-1	CASIPAGPENTEAFF
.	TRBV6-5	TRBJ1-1	CASTPQLGNTEAFF
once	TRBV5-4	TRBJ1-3	CASSWGTGGVPGNTIYF
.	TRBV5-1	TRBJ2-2	CASSSQGTGTGELFF
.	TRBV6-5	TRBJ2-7	CASSYWGGAGEQYF
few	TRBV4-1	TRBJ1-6	CASSRPGLSPLHF
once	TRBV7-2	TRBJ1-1	CASSLAGGAEAFF
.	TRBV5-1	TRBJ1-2	CASSLIQGAGGYTF
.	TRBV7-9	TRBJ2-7	CASSLRMNGGLSYEQYF
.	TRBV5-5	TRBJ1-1	CASSRIQGENTEAFF
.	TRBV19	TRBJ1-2	CASSTTGEGGYTF
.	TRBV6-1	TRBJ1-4	CASRNRGEEKLFF
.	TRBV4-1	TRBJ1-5	CASSQEPGSPPQHF
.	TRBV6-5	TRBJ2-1	CASSLYSGGSSNEQFF
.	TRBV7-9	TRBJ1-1	CASSHPRVRTTYAEAFF
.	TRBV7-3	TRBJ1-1	CASSRLGGNTEAFF
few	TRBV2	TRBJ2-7	CASSLTYEQYF
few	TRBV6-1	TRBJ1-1	CASRPGRTEAFF
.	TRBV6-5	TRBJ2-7	CASSQNRLAENEQYF
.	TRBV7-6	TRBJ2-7	CASSSRVGGSYEQYF
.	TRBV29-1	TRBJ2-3	CSVEDLEGAGGSQFHTDTQYF
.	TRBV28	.	CASSPALAGDYEQYF
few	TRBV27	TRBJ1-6	CASSFRNSPLHF
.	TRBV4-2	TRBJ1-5	CASSRDQGGYSNQPQHF
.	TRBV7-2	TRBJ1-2	CASSATGTYGYTF
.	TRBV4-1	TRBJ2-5	CASSHSSRGTQYF
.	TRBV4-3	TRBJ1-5	CASSQDPLSNQPQHF
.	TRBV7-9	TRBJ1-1	CASSLSTGGPEAFF
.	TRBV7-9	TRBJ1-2	CASSLGPGLAYGYTF
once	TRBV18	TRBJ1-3	CASSPPQASGNTIYF
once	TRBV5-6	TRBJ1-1	CASKFGEVNTEAFF
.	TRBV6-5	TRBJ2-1	CASILGPEGSHEQFF
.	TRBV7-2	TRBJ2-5	CASSLGTTQETQYF
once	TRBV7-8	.	CASSAQTGGSYEQYF
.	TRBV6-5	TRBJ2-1	CASTRSTNNEQFF
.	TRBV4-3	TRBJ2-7	CASSQGQKSYEQYF
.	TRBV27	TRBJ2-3	CASSPTGLSSDTQYF
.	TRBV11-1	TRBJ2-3	CASSKSPRGTDTQYF
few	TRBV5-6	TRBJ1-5	CASSPRRTGNLGQPQHF
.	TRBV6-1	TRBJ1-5	CASIPGTFPNQPQHF
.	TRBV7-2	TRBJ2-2	CASSFLQGGSGELFF